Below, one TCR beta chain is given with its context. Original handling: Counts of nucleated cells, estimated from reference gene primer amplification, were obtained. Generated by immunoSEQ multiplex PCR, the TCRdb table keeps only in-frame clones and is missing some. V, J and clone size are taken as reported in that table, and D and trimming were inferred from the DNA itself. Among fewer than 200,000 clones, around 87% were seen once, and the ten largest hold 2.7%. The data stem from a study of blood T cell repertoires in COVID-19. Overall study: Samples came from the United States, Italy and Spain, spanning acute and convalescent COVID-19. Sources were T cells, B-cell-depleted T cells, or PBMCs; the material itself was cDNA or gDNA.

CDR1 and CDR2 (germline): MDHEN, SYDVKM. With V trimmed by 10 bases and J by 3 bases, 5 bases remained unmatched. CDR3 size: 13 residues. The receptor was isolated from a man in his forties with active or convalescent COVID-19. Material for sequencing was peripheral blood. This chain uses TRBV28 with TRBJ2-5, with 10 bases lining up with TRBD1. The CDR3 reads CATLDRGKETQYF. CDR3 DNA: TGTGCCACCCTGGACAGGGGGAAAGAGACCCAGTACTTC. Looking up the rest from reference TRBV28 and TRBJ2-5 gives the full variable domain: DVKVTQSSRYLVKRTGEKVFLECVQDMDHENMFWYRQDPGLGLRLIYFSYDVKMKEKGDIPEGYSVSREKKERFSLILESASTNQTSMYLCATLDRGKETQYFGPGTRLLVL.